This T cell receptor (beta chain) was retrieved from a study of T cells in Graves' hyperthyroidism and ophthalmopathy. Study-wide findings and caveats: A model of 13 V-J pairs discriminated ophthalmopathy from stable hyperthyroidism.

The CDR3 spans 15 residues. From germline, CDR1 is LNHNV and CDR2 YYDKDF (reference sequence). Trimming took 5 bases from V and 1 from J; bases not matched to a gene: 4. RNA transcripts served as the template for amplifying TCR beta CDR3 regions. Researchers ran a first-round RT-PCR on the TCR CDR3 using the HTBI primer set. TCRdb used MiXCR to reprocess the multiplex PCR reads, holding one entry per CDR3 protein. The repertoire holds approximately 300,000 distinct CDR3 sequences, over 15% seen once, with about 51% in the top ten. This clonotype was picked up many times. Its antigen is as yet unknown. At least 3 on the Clinical Activity Score was recorded for ophthalmopathy patients, who also had NOSPECS grade at least 4 and duration under 3 months. Researchers barred patients who had uncontrolled infection, other autoimmune disease, pregnancy or lactation. PBMCs were derived from 10 ml fresh peripheral blood.

The rearrangement links TRBV15 to TRBJ2-2; 7 nucleotides agree with TRBD1. Input material: blood. The sequence came from a woman aged 55 to 70 with Graves' ophthalmopathy. The CDR3 DNA is TGTGCCACCAGCCGGGGACAGCAGAACACCGGGGAGCTGTTTTTT. Translated, it gives CATSRGQQNTGELFF.